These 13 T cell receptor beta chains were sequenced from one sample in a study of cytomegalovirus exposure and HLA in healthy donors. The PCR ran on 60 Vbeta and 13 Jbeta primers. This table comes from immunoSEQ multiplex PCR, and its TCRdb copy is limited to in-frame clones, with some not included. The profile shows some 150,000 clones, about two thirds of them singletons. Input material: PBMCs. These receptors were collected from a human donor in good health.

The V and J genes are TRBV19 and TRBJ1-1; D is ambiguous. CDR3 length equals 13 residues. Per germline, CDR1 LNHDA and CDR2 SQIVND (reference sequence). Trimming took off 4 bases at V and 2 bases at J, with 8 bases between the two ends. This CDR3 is CASSRALNTEAFF. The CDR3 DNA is TGTGCCAGTAGTAGGGCACTTAACACTGAAGCTTTCTTT.

The chain's CDR3 is CASSLFDSSELFF. In DNA, the CDR3 is TGTGCCAGCAGCTTATTCGACAGTTCGGAGTTGTTTTTT. The chain links TRBV7-9 to TRBJ1-4, with a possible D match to TRBD1 (5 bases). CDR3 length equals 13 residues. CDR1 and CDR2 from the germline V gene are SEHNR and FQNEAQ (reference sequence). Trimming left V 2 bases short and J 15 bases short, with 16 bases between.

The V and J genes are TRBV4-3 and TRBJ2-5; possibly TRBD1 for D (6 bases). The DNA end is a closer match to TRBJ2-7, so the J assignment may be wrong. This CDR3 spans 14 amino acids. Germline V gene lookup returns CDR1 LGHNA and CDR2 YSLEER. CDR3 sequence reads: CASSQDPRGYEQYF. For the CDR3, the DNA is TGCGCCAGCAGCCAAGACCCAAGGGGGTACGAGCAGTACTTC.

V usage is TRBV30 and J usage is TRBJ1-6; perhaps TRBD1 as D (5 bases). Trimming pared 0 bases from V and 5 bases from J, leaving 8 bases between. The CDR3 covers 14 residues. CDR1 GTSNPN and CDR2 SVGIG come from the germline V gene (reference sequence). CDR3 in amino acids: CAWSVGRDNSPLHF. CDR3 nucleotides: TGTGCCTGGAGTGTCGGCAGGGATAATTCACCCCTCCACTTT.

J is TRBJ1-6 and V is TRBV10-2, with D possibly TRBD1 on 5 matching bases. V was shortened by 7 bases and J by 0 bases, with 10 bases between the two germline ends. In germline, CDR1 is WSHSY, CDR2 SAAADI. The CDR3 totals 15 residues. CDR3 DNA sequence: TGCGCCAGCACTGACAGAAGCTCCTATAATTCACCCCTCCACTTT. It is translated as CASTDRSSYNSPLHF.

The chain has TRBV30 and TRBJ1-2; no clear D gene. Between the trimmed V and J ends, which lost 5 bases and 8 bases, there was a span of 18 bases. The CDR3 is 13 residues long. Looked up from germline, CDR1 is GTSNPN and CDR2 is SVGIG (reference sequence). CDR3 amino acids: CAWGEYPRSGYTF. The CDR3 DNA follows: TGTGCCTGGGGGGAGTACCCAAGAAGCGGCTACACCTTC.

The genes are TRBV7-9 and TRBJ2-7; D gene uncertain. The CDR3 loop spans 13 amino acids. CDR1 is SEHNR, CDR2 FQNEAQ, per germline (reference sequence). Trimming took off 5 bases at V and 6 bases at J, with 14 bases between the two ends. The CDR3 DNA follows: TGTGCCAGCAGCCCGCCTGGGCAGGTCGAGCAGTACTTC. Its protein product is CASSPPGQVEQYF. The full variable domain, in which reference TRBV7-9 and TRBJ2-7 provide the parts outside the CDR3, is DTGVSQNPRHKITKRGQNVTFRCDPISEHNRLYWYRQTLGQGPEFLTYFQNEAQLEKSRLLSDRFSAERPKGSFSTLEIQRTEQGDSAMYLCASSPPGQVEQYFGPGTRLTVT.

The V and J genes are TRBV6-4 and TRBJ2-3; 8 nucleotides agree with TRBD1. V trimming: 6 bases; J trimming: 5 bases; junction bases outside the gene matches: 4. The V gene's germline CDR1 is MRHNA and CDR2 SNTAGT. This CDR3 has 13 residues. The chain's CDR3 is CASSGQGGDTQYF. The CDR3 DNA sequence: TGTGCCAGCAGCGGACAGGGTGGAGATACGCAGTATTTT.

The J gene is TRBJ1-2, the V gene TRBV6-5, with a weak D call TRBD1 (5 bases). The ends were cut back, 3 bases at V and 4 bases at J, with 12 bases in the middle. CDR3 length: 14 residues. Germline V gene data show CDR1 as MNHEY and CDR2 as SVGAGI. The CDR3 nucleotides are TGTGCCAGCAGTTATGACAGCCGGTCCTATGGCTACACCTTC. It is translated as CASSYDSRSYGYTF.

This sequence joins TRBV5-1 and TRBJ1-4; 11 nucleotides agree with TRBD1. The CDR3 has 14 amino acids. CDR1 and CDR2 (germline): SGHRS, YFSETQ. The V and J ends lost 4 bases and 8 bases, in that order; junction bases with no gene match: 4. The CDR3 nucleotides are TGCGCCAGCAGCGCAGGGACAGGGGGGGAAAAACTGTTTTTT. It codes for CASSAGTGGEKLFF. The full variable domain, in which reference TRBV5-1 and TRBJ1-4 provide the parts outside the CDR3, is KAGVTQTPRYLIKTRGQQVTLSCSPISGHRSVSWYQQTPGQGLQFLFEYFSETQRNKGNFPGRFSGRQFSNSRSEMNVSTLELGDSALYLCASSAGTGGEKLFFGSGTQLSVL.

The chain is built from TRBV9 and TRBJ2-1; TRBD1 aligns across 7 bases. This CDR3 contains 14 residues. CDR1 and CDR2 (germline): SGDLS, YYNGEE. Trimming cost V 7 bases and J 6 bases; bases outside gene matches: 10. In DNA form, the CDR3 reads TGTGCCAGCGGGCCGACCTGGGACAGCAATGAGCAGTTCTTC. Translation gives CASGPTWDSNEQFF.

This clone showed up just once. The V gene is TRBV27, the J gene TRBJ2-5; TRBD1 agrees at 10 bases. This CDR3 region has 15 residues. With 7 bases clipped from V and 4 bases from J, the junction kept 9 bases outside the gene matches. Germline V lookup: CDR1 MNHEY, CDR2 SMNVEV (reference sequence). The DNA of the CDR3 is TGTGCCAGCAAGGACAGGGGGGTCCTAGGAGAGACCCAGTACTTC. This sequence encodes CASKDRGVLGETQYF.

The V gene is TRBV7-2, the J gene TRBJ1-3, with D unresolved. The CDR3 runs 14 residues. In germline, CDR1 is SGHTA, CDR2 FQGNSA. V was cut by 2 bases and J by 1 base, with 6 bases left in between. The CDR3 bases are TGTGCCAGCAGCTTAACACAGTCTGGAAACACCATATATTTT. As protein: CASSLTQSGNTIYF.